The T cell receptor (beta chain) described here comes from a study of blood T cells in healthy people across ages. Study outcomes and limitations: Whereas aged donors had fewer naive CD4+ cells, long-lived donors had more of them and higher diversity. Unsorted PBMC input precluded a conclusive naive versus antigen-experienced comparison.

Of note for this clonotype: Antigen unknown.

It was with a sample-barcoded 5' primer and a J-beta primer mix that a second PCR of about 6 to 12 cycles was run. Unique molecular identifiers of 12 random nucleotides labeled each cDNA. TCRdb used MiXCR to reprocess the 5' RACE reads, holding one entry per CDR3 protein. The sample gives some 640,000 distinct CDR3 sequences, around 49% of which show up once; roughly 31% is in the top ten. Investigators took approximately 9.4 milliliters of peripheral blood from every donor. The CDR3 consists of 14 residues. CDR1 and CDR2 (germline): KGHDR, SFDVKD. With 2 bases removed from V and 8 bases from J, the gap between germline ends came to 14 bases.

The chain uses TRBV24-1 and TRBJ1-2; weak D call: TRBD1 (5 bases). The sample was blood. This TCR derives from a woman between 55 and 75 years old in good health. CDR3 nucleotides: TGTGCCACCAGTGATTCGGGACGTGGCGGAGGCTACACCTTC. Residues: CATSDSGRGGGYTF.